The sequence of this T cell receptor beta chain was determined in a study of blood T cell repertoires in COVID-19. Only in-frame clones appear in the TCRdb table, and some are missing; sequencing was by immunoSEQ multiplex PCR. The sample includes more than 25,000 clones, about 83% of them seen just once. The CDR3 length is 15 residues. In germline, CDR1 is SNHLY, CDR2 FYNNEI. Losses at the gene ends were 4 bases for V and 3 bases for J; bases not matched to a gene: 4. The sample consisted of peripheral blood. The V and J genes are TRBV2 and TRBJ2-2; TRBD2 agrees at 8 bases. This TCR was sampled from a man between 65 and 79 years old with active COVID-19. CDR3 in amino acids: CASSVTGGYTGELFF. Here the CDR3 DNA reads TGTGCCAGCAGTGTAACGGGAGGGTACACCGGGGAGCTGTTTTTT.